Each of the 20 T cell receptor beta chains below was sequenced from the same sample in a study of OX40 agonist ivuxolimab in advanced cancers. Receptor libraries were prepared by the immunoSEQ multiplex PCR assay. TCRdb took this table from immuneACCESS and kept in-frame rearrangements with V and J called. Such tables lack part of the clones; where checked against another copy, unresolved V genes explain under half of the gap, and the rest is unexplained. The sample table lists tens of thousands of clones, about 90% of them with a count of one. Together, the top ten hold about a sixth of the sample. The source was CD4+ or CD8+ T cells sorted from blood, collected in a trial of the OX40 agonist ivuxolimab. The receptors here all came from an adult with an advanced solid tumor such as melanoma, head and neck, liver or kidney cancer.

The chain employs TRBV27 and TRBJ2-4, with D possibly matching TRBD2 (5 bases). V dropped 4 bases and J dropped 8 bases, with 18 bases sitting between them. Germline V lookup: CDR1 MNHEY, CDR2 SMNVEV (reference sequence). The CDR3 contains 15 residues. CDR3 sequence reads: CASSSLRRVWDIQYF. The CDR3 region has the DNA TGTGCCAGCAGTTCGTTGCGGCGGGTGTGGGACATTCAGTACTTC.

The CDR3 DNA is TGTGCCACCAGCAGAGCAACTGGGGGACTTTACAATGAGCAGTTCTTC. Encoded protein: CATSRATGGLYNEQFF. The chain couples TRBV15 to TRBJ2-1; tentative D call: TRBD2 (6 bases). Germline loops: CDR1 LNHNV, CDR2 YYDKDF (reference sequence). V was shortened by 1 base and J by 4 bases, with 14 bases between the two germline ends. The CDR3 consists of 16 residues.

This rearrangement joins TRBV7-9 to TRBJ1-4; TRBD1 might be the D (5 bases). Trimming pared 4 bases from V and 8 bases from J, leaving 14 bases between. The CDR3 length is 14 residues. Germline CDR1 reads SEHNR; CDR2 reads FQNEAQ (reference sequence). CDR3 sequence reads: CASSWGFGGEKLFF. As DNA, the CDR3 is TGTGCCAGCAGCTGGGGCTTTGGTGGAGAAAAACTGTTTTTT.

The chain recombines TRBV5-1 with TRBJ2-3; 7 bases are shared with TRBD1. The CDR3 covers 16 residues. After removal of 1 base from V and 2 bases from J, the junction contained 7 bases not matched to a gene. Germline values: CDR1 SGHRS, CDR2 YFSETQ. The CDR3 DNA reads TGCGCCAGCAGCTTGCGTACGGGACAGATCACAGATACGCAGTATTTT. Translating it yields CASSLRTGQITDTQYF.

This clone has more than one count but fewer than ten. The V and J genes are TRBV7-2 and TRBJ1-6; D might be TRBD1 (5 bases). In germline, CDR1 is SGHTA, CDR2 FQGNSA. This CDR3 is built from 15 residues. The ends were cut back, 3 bases at V and 5 bases at J, with 11 bases in the middle. The DNA of the CDR3 is TGTGCCAGCAGCTTCGACAGCAATAATAATTCACCCCTCCACTTT. It specifies CASSFDSNNNSPLHF.

This chain connects TRBV5-6 to TRBJ1-5; 7 nucleotides match TRBD1. The CDR3 runs 14 residues. The V segment lost 3 bases and the J segment 5 bases; nucleotides outside the gene matches: 5. Looked up from germline, CDR1 is SGHDT and CDR2 is YYEEEE. The CDR3 reads CASSSGQIHQPQHF. The CDR3 DNA is TGTGCCAGCAGCTCGGGACAGATCCATCAGCCCCAGCATTTT.

The gene calls are TRBV7-9 and TRBJ2-3; the D gene is possibly TRBD2 (6 bases). V was shortened by 6 bases and J by 4 bases, with 8 bases between the two germline ends. Germline V gene lookup returns CDR1 SEHNR and CDR2 FQNEAQ (reference sequence). The CDR3 runs 12 residues. For the CDR3, the DNA is TGTGCCAGCAGGCCTAGCGCAGATACGCAGTATTTT. Its translation is CASRPSADTQYF. The variable domain in full, with the rest retrieved from reference TRBV7-9 and TRBJ2-3, is DTGVSQNPRHKITKRGQNVTFRCDPISEHNRLYWYRQTLGQGPEFLTYFQNEAQLEKSRLLSDRFSAERPKGSFSTLEIQRTEQGDSAMYLCASRPSADTQYFGPGTRLTVL.

This rearrangement joins TRBV18 to TRBJ2-1, with 8 bases lining up with TRBD2. Germline V gives CDR1 KGHSH, CDR2 LQKENI. This CDR3 has 14 amino acids. With V trimmed by 3 bases and J by 15 bases, 13 bases remained unmatched. The CDR3 coding sequence is TGTGCCAGCTCACCCTCCCAATTAGCGGGACTGGGGTTCTTC. It translates to CASSPSQLAGLGFF.

The rearrangement uses TRBV28 and TRBJ2-2; 8 bases agree with TRBD2. Trimming cost V 6 bases and J 7 bases; bases outside gene matches: 16. The CDR3 runs to 17 residues. The V gene's germline CDR1 is MDHEN and CDR2 SYDVKM. In DNA, the CDR3 is TGTGCCAGCAGCCTTCCATCTTCCCGGGAGGGCGGCGGGGAGCTGTTTTTT. It yields the protein CASSLPSSREGGGELFF.

This clone was detected a few times. This rearrangement joins TRBV10-3 to TRBJ1-5; D unclear. This CDR3 comprises 13 residues. Germline V CDR1 and CDR2: ENHRY, SYGVKD. V dropped 0 bases and J dropped 1 base, with 1 base sitting between them. CDR3 protein: CAISESSNQPQHF. In nucleotides, the CDR3 is TGTGCCATCAGTGAGTCGAGCAATCAGCCCCAGCATTTT.

CDR3 loop: CASSSPASGNNEQFF. For the CDR3, the DNA is TGTGCCAGCAGTTCGCCGGCTAGCGGAAACAATGAGCAGTTCTTC. The chain uses TRBV27 and TRBJ2-1, with 7 positions matching TRBD2. Trimming at V came to 4 bases and at J to 5 bases, leaving 8 bases not matched to a gene. Germline V lookup: CDR1 MNHEY, CDR2 SMNVEV (reference sequence). This CDR3 is 15 amino acids long.

The sample holds one count of this clone. The V gene is TRBV5-1, the J gene TRBJ1-1; 9 bases map to TRBD1. Germline CDR1 is SGHRS and CDR2 is YFSETQ. Losses at the gene ends were 5 bases for V and 4 bases for J; bases not matched to a gene: 12. This CDR3 region has 16 residues. CDR3 sequence: CASRGQGWVDGTEAFF. The CDR3 region has the DNA TGCGCCAGCAGAGGACAGGGGTGGGTCGATGGCACTGAAGCTTTCTTT. Using reference TRBV5-1 and TRBJ1-1 for the parts outside the CDR3, the full variable domain is KAGVTQTPRYLIKTRGQQVTLSCSPISGHRSVSWYQQTPGQGLQFLFEYFSETQRNKGNFPGRFSGRQFSNSRSEMNVSTLELGDSALYLCASRGQGWVDGTEAFFGQGTRLTVV.

This clone has only one observation. J is TRBJ2-7 and V is TRBV15; 7 bases are shared with TRBD2. The CDR3 runs to 15 residues. Germline V gives CDR1 LNHNV, CDR2 YYDKDF (reference sequence). After removal of 3 bases from V and 0 bases from J, the junction contained 5 bases not matched to a gene. The chain's CDR3 is CATSRGGVSSYEQYF. The CDR3 DNA follows: TGTGCCACCAGCAGGGGGGGGGTAAGCTCCTACGAGCAGTACTTC.

The chain is built from TRBV5-4 and TRBJ2-7, with D unresolved. Trimming cost V 2 bases and J 2 bases, with 11 bases left between them. From germline, CDR1 is SGHNT and CDR2 YYREEE (reference sequence). This CDR3 has 14 amino acids. The chain's CDR3 is CASSFYSPPYEQYF. The DNA of the CDR3 is TGTGCCAGCAGCTTCTACTCACCACCCTACGAGCAGTACTTC.

CDR3 sequence (DNA): TGTGCCAGCAGCTTGGGGGGAAAGGGGTCCAACGAGCAGTACTTC. Its translation is CASSLGGKGSNEQYF. The chain carries TRBV7-9 and TRBJ2-7, with D possibly matching TRBD2 (6 bases). The CDR3 loop spans 15 amino acids. The germline CDR1 and CDR2 sequences are SEHNR and FQNEAQ (reference sequence). V lost 3 bases, J lost 5 bases, and 17 bases lay in between.

The V and J genes are TRBV18 and TRBJ2-5; possibly TRBD1 or TRBD2 for D (5 bases each). The J call may be mistaken, given a closer DNA end match to TRBJ2-7. The CDR3 covers 12 residues. Germline V gene data show CDR1 as KGHSH and CDR2 as LQKENI. The CDR3 sequence: CATGGGQYEQYF. DNA for the CDR3: TGTGCCACCGGTGGGGGTCAATACGAGCAGTACTTC.

The chain carries TRBV11-3 and TRBJ2-7, with 9 bases fitting TRBD2. V lost 3 bases, J lost 5 bases, and 8 bases stayed unmatched. The CDR3 covers 15 residues. Germline V gene data show CDR1 as SGHNT and CDR2 as YENEEA. The CDR3 spells CASSLSGTSYDEQYF. The CDR3 coding sequence is TGTGCCAGCAGCTTGTCCGGGACTAGCTATGACGAGCAGTACTTC.

The rearrangement joins TRBV5-1 to TRBJ2-5, with 12 bases fitting TRBD2. Germline values: CDR1 SGHRS, CDR2 YFSETQ. The CDR3 contains 16 residues. V lost 6 bases to trimming and J lost 1 base; unmatched junction nucleotides: 7. The CDR3 here is CASKYLAGGSQETQYF. The CDR3 DNA is TGCGCCAGCAAGTACCTAGCGGGAGGGTCCCAAGAGACCCAGTACTTC.

This chain links TRBV5-6 with TRBJ2-5, with 7 nucleotides matching TRBD2. V lost 4 bases to trimming and J lost 11 bases; unmatched junction nucleotides: 5. CDR3 length equals 11 residues. Germline values: CDR1 SGHDT, CDR2 YYEEEE. The CDR3 DNA sequence: TGTGCCAGCAGCGGCCGGCGGGAGCAGTACTTC. Its translation: CASSGRREQYF.

The rearrangement joins TRBV5-6 to TRBJ2-3; D possibly corresponds to TRBD2 (5 bases). The germline gives CDR1 SGHDT, CDR2 YYEEEE. The CDR3 totals 15 residues. The V end lost 2 bases, the J end lost 3 bases, and 13 bases lay between the germline ends. CDR3 amino acids: CASSFLVGVTDTQYF. CDR3 nucleotides: TGTGCCAGCAGCTTCTTGGTGGGAGTGACAGATACGCAGTATTTT.